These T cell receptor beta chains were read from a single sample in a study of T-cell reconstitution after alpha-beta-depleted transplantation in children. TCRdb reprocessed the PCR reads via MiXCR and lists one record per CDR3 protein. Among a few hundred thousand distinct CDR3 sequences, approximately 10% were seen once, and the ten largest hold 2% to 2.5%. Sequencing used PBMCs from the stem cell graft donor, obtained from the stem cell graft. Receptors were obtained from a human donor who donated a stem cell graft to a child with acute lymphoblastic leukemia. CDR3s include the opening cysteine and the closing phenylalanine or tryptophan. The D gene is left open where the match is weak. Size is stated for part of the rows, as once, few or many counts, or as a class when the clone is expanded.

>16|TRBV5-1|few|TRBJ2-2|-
CASSLGQTANTGELFF
TGCGCCAGCAGCTTGGGACAGACTGCGAACACCGGGGAGCTGTTTTTT
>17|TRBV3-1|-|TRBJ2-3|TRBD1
CASSPAGRDRGTDTQYF
TGTGCCAGCAGCCCCGCGGGGAGGGACAGGGGCACAGATACGCAGTATTTT
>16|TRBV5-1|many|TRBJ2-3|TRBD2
CASSLGLAGLGDTQYF
TGCGCCAGCAGCTTGGGTCTAGCGGGCCTCGGAGATACGCAGTATTTT
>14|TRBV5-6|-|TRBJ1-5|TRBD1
CASSTGTGVQPQHF
TGTGCCAGCAGCACCGGGACAGGGGTTCAGCCCCAGCATTTT
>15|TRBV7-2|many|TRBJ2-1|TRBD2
CASSWDSGGTNEQFF
TGTGCCAGCAGCTGGGATTCGGGGGGGACCAATGAGCAGTTCTTC
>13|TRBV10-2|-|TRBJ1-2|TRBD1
CASWGQGLNGYTF
TGCGCCAGCTGGGGACAGGGGCTGAATGGCTACACCTTC
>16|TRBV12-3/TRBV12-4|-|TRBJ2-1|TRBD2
CASSSIAGGRHNEQFF
TGTGCCAGCAGTTCAATAGCGGGAGGGCGCCACAATGAGCAGTTCTTC
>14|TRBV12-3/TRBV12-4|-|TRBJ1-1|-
CASSFEEMNTEAFF
TGTGCCAGCAGTTTTGAGGAAATGAACACTGAAGCTTTCTTT
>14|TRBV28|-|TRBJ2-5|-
CASSFQGGEETQYF
TGTGCCAGCAGTTTTCAGGGGGGCGAGGAGACCCAGTACTTC
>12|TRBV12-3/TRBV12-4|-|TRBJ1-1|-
CASSLMSARAFF
TGTGCCAGCAGTTTAATGTCGGCGAGGGCTTTCTTT
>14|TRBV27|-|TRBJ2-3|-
CASNFKGGTDTQYF
TGTGCCAGCAATTTCAAAGGGGGCACAGATACGCAGTATTTT
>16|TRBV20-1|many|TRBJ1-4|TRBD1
CSAKGQGNATNEKLFF
TGCAGTGCTAAGGGACAGGGGAATGCAACTAATGAAAAACTGTTTTTT
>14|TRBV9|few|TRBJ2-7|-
CASSVRGGAYEQYF
TGTGCCAGCAGCGTACGCGGGGGCGCCTACGAGCAGTACTTC
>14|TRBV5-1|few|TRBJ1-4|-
CASRPWGEGEKLFF
TGCGCCAGCAGACCCTGGGGGGAGGGAGAAAAACTGTTTTTT
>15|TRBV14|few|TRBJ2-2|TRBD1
CASSQGQGPTGELFF
TGTGCCAGCAGCCAGGGACAGGGCCCTACCGGGGAGCTGTTTTTT
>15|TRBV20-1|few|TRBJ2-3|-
CSASLGRGSTDTQYF
TGCAGTGCTAGCCTCGGGAGAGGTAGCACAGATACGCAGTATTTT
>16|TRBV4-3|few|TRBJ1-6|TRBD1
CASSQAIRDRASPLHF
TGCGCCAGCAGCCAAGCGATCCGGGACAGGGCTTCACCCCTCCACTTT
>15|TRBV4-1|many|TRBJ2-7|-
CASTASSDSSYEQYF
TGCGCCAGCACGGCCTCTAGCGATAGCTCCTACGAGCAGTACTTC
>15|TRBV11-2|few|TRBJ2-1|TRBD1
CASSLVRGHYNEQFF
TGTGCCAGCAGCTTAGTCAGGGGGCACTACAATGAGCAGTTCTTC
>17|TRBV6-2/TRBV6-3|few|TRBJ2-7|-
CASSYSVRVRGRYEQYF
TGTGCCAGCAGTTACTCGGTGCGGGTAAGGGGACGCTACGAGCAGTACTTC
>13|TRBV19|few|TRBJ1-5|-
CASSSVSNQPQHF
TGTGCCAGTAGTTCGGTGAGCAATCAGCCCCAGCATTTT
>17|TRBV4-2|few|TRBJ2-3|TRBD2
CASSQNLAGARTDTQYF
TGTGCCAGCAGCCAGAACCTAGCGGGAGCTAGGACAGATACGCAGTATTTT
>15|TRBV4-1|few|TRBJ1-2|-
CASSQAYQVNYGYTF
TGCGCCAGCAGCCAAGCCTACCAAGTGAACTATGGCTACACCTTC
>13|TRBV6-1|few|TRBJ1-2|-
CASSQALTHGYTF
TGTGCCAGCAGTCAAGCCCTTACCCATGGCTACACCTTC
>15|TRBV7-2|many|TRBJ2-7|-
CASSLEGNSLYEQYF
TGTGCCAGCAGCTTAGAGGGGAATTCCCTCTACGAGCAGTACTTC